What follows is one T cell receptor beta chain and its context. Its antigen is unknown. Through a sample-barcoded 5' primer and a J-beta primer mix, a second PCR was run for about 6 to 12 cycles. One entry per CDR3 protein results from TCRdb running MiXCR on the 5' RACE reads. The sample lists roughly 2 million distinct CDR3 sequences, less than 50% occurring once. This sample was included in a study of blood T cells in healthy people across ages. General study points: Aged donors had fewer naive CD4+ cells and lower diversity than long-lived donors.

Researchers isolated at least 7 million PBMCs per sample. The sequencing input was blood. This clonotype was obtained from a woman in her 40s in good health.

This CDR3 reads CATNTGTVDNEQFF. The CDR3 region has the DNA TGTGCCACCAATACCGGGACAGTCGACAATGAGCAGTTCTTC. This chain connects TRBV15 to TRBJ2-1, with 7 bases that match TRBD1. CDR1 is LNHNV and CDR2 is YYDKDF in the germline V gene (reference sequence). The CDR3 contains 14 residues. The trim removed 7 bases at V and 5 bases at J, leaving 8 bases unmatched.